Sequencing of this TCR beta chain was carried out in a study of beta chain features in type 1 diabetes. The CDR3 covers 15 residues. Germline loops: CDR1 SGHRS, CDR2 YFSETQ. Trimming at V came to 3 bases and at J to 1 base, leaving 1 base not matched to a gene. This clone showed up just a few times. The antigen is undetermined. Study findings and constraints: VDJ junctions from type 1 diabetes patients carried fewer insertions and larger deletions. Moderate yet significant TCRB CDR3 shortening was seen in Type 1 diabetes patients in all four CD4+ subsets.

Expressed TCRB transcripts were sequenced, since all the RNA that had been isolated was reverse transcribed. Naive, central memory and regulatory T cell samples averaged roughly 3.6 million immunoSEQ reads each. This table comes from immunoSEQ multiplex PCR, and its TCRdb copy is limited to in-frame clones, with some not included. The sample consists of 150,000 to 190,000 clones, 9% to 12% of them appearing once. The V call is TRBV5-1, the J call TRBJ2-7; 13 bases align to TRBD2. Sequences were obtained from central memory CD4+ T cells from blood. The origin of this receptor is a man aged 25 to 45 with type 1 diabetes. The CDR3 DNA reads TGCGCCAGCAGCTCGGGACTAGCGGGATCCTACGAGCAGTACTTC. Protein sequence: CASSSGLAGSYEQYF.